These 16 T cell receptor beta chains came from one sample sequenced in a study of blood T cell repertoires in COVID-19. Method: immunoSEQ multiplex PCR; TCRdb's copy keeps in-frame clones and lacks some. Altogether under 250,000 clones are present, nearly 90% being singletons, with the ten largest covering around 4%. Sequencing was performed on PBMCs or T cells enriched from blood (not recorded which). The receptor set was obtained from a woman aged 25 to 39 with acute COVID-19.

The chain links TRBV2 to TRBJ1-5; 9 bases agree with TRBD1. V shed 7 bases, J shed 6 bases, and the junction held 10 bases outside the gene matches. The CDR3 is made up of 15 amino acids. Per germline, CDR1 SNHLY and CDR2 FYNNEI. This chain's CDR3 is CASTLGQGGVQPQHF. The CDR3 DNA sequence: TGTGCCAGCACCCTGGGACAGGGAGGGGTTCAGCCCCAGCATTTT. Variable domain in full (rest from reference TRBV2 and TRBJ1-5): EPEVTQTPSHQVTQMGQEVILRCVPISNHLYFYWYRQILGQKVEFLVSFYNNEISEKSEIFDDQFSVERPDGSNFTLKIRSTKLEDSAMYFCASTLGQGGVQPQHFGDGTRLSIL.

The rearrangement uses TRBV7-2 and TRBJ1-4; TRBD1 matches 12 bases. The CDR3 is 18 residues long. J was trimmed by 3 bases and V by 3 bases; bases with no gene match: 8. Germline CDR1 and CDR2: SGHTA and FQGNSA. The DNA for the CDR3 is TGTGCCAGCAGCTTGCAAGGGACAGGGGGCAGGTCTAATGAAAAACTGTTTTTT. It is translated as CASSLQGTGGRSNEKLFF.

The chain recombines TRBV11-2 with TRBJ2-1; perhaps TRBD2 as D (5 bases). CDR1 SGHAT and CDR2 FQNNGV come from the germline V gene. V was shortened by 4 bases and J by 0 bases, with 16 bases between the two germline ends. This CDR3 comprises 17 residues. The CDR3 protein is CASSSGRTQSSYNEQFF. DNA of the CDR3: TGTGCCAGCAGCTCCGGACGGACTCAGAGCTCCTACAATGAGCAGTTCTTC.

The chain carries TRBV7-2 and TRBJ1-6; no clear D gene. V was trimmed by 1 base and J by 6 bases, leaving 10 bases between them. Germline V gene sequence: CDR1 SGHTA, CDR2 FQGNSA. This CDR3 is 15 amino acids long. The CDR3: CASSLDGLPNSPLHF. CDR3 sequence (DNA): TGTGCCAGCAGCTTAGATGGACTCCCTAATTCACCCCTCCACTTT.

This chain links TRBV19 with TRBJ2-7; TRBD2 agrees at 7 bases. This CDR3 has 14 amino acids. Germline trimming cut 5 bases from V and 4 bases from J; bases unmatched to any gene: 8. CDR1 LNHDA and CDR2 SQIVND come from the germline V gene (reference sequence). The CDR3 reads CASSWTLGGYEQYF. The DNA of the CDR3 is TGTGCCAGTAGTTGGACTCTCGGGGGGTACGAGCAGTACTTC.

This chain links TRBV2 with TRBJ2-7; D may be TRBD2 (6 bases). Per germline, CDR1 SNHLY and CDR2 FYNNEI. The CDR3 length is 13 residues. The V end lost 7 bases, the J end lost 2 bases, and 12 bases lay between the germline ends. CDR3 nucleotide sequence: TGTGCCAGCATGCTAGCGACCCCCTACGAGCAGTACTTC. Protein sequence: CASMLATPYEQYF.

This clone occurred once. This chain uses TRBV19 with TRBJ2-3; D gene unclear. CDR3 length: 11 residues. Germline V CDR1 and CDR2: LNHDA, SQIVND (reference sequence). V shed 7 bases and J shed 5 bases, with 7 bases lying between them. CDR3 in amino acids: CASMRGDTQYF. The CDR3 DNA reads TGTGCCAGTATGAGAGGAGATACGCAGTATTTT.

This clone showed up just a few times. This chain's CDR3 is CASSPRDRGTGELFF. The CDR3 region has the DNA TGCGCCAGCAGCCCCCGGGACAGGGGTACCGGGGAGCTGTTTTTT. This chain links TRBV4-1 with TRBJ2-2; 10 bases agree with TRBD1. V was pared by 4 bases and J by 5 bases, with 4 bases of the junction left unmatched. The CDR3 sequence is 15 residues long. Germline assignment: CDR1 MGHRA and CDR2 YSYEKL.

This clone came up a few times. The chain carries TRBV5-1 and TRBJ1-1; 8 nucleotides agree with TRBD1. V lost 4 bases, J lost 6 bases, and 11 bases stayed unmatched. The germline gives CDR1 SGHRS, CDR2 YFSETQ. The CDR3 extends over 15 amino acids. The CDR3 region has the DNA TGCGCCAGCAGCCTCGGACAGGGCGGGGCCGCTGAAGCTTTCTTT. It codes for CASSLGQGGAAEAFF.

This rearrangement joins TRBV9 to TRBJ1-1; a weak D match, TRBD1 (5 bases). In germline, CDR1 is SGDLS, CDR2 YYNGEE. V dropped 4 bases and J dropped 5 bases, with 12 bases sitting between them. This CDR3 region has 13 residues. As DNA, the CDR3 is TGTGCCAGCAGCCTAGGCGGGGGTACTGAAGCTTTCTTT. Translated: CASSLGGGTEAFF.

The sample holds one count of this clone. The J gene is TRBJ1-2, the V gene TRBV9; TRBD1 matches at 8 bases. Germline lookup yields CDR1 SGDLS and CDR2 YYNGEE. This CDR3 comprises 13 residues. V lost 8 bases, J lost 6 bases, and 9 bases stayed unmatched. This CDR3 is CASHSTGEDGYTF. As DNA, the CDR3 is TGTGCCAGTCATTCGACAGGGGAGGATGGCTACACCTTC.

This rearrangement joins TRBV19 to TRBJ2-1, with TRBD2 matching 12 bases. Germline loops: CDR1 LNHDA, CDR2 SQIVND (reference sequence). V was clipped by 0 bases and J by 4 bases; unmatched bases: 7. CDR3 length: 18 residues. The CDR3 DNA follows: TGTGCCAGTAGTATAGATTTTGGGCTAGCGGGGGGGTACAATGAGCAGTTCTTC. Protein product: CASSIDFGLAGGYNEQFF.

The CDR3 nucleotides read TGTGCCAGCAGCGTAGCACAGGAGCTAATGCAGTTCTTC. Amino acids: CASSVAQELMQFF. The rearrangement links TRBV9 to TRBJ2-1; TRBD1 is a possible D gene (5 bases). The CDR3 length is 13 residues. CDR1 is SGDLS and CDR2 is YYNGEE in the germline V gene. V lost 0 bases and J 12 bases, leaving 13 bases between the germline ends.

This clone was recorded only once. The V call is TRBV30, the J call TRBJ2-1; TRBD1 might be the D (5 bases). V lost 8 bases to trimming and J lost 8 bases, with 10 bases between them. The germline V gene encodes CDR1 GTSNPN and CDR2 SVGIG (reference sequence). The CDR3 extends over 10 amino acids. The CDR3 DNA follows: TGTGCCCGGCAGGGTGATGAGCAGTTCTTC. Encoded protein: CARQGDEQFF.

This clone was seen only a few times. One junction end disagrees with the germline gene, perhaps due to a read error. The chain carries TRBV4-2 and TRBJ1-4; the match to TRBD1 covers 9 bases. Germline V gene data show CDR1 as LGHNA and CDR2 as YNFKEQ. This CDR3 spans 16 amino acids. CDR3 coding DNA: TGTGCCAGCAGCGAAGAGAAGGGACAGGGTAGTGAAAAACTGTTTTTT. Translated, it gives CASSEEKGQGSEKLFF.

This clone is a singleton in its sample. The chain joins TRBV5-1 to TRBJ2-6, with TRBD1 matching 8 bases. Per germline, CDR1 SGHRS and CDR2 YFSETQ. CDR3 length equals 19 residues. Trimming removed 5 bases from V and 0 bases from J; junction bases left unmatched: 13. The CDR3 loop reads CASSSEGTGYDSGANVLTF. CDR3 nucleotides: TGCGCCAGCAGTTCGGAAGGGACAGGCTATGACTCTGGGGCCAACGTCCTGACTTTC.